This TCR beta chain was documented in a study of Graves' ophthalmopathy and Graves' hyperthyroidism. Study findings and constraints: As the model predicted ophthalmopathy progression, it achieved a sensitivity of nearly 71% and a specificity of approximately 72%.

Hyperthyroidism qualified as stable when ophthalmopathy did not develop within 18 months of follow-up. This CDR3 is 14 amino acids long. The V and J ends lost 0 bases and 6 bases respectively, with 12 bases between them. Germline assignment: CDR1 GTSNPN and CDR2 SVGIG (reference sequence). Amplification of the TCR beta CDR3 regions used RNA transcripts (as template). First-round RT-PCR used HTBI primers; second-round multiplex PCR followed. MiXCR was run by TCRdb on the multiplex PCR reads, yielding one entry per CDR3 protein. The sample has 500,000 to 700,000 distinct CDR3 sequences, 22% seen once. This clonotype showed up just a few times. Its antigen is unidentified.

This clonotype was obtained from a woman in her late teens or twenties with stable Graves' hyperthyroidism. Some clones in this sample may be carry-over from other donors' samples. Sequencing used peripheral blood. The chain couples TRBV30 to TRBJ1-3; D is possibly TRBD1 (6 bases). CDR3 sequence (DNA): TGTGCCTGGAGTGTAGGGGGATCAGAAAACACCATATATTTT. It codes for CAWSVGGSENTIYF.